The 2 T cell receptor beta chains given below trace back to one sample, sequenced in a study of blood T cells in healthy people across ages. A second about 7 to 12 cycle PCR used barcoded and J-beta primers. TCRdb called the 5' RACE reads again in MiXCR, with one record for every CDR3 protein. The sample lists 780,000 or so distinct CDR3 sequences, 25% seen once, with under 4.5% in the top ten. This same sample was also taken into another study, of T cells of mothers and their children.

The source material was blood. All receptors derive from a boy between 10 and 17 years old in good health.

V is TRBV28 and J is TRBJ2-7, with a weak D call TRBD1 (5 bases). Germline-derived CDR1 and CDR2 are MDHEN and SYDVKM. Trimming cost V 3 bases and J 3 bases, with 15 bases left between them. The CDR3 is 15 residues long. CDR3 region: CASSLTDKKGYEQYF. CDR3 DNA sequence: TGTGCCAGCAGTTTGACAGATAAAAAAGGCTACGAGCAGTACTTC. The full variable domain, rest sourced from reference TRBV28 and TRBJ2-7, is DVKVTQSSRYLVKRTGEKVFLECVQDMDHENMFWYRQDPGLGLRLIYFSYDVKMKEKGDIPEGYSVSREKKERFSLILESASTNQTSMYLCASSLTDKKGYEQYFGPGTRLTVT.

This clonotype was detected only a few times. V usage is TRBV4-1 and J usage is TRBJ1-5; no definite D call. V was pared by 3 bases and J by 9 bases, with 18 bases between. The CDR3 runs to 15 residues. The germline gives CDR1 MGHRA, CDR2 YSYEKL. DNA for the CDR3: TGCGCCAGCAGCCATGATCCTGTAGGCTACATGCCCCAGCATTTT. Amino acids: CASSHDPVGYMPQHF.